These 23 T cell receptor beta chains originate from one sample sequenced in a study of T cell responses to AZD1222 COVID-19 vaccine. Sequencing was performed with immunoSEQ multiplex PCR; in TCRdb, only in-frame clones are kept and a portion is missing. The sample consists of 140,000 to 150,000 clones, about 93% of them appearing once. The sample was peripheral blood, taken on day 0 of AZD1222 vaccination. The receptors derive from an adult in good health.

J is TRBJ2-1 and V is TRBV10-3; unclear D gene. Germline lookup yields CDR1 ENHRY and CDR2 SYGVKD. The ends were cut back, 8 bases at V and 0 bases at J, with 14 bases in the middle. The CDR3 contains 15 residues. Written as DNA, the CDR3 is TGTGCCATCCGTAGGGCGGAAAGCTCCTACAATGAGCAGTTCTTC. This codes for CAIRRAESSYNEQFF.

The chain employs TRBV30 and TRBJ2-7; no clear D. The CDR3 contains 11 residues. V lost 5 bases, J lost 3 bases, and 8 bases lay in between. Per the germline V gene, CDR1 is GTSNPN and CDR2 is SVGIG (reference sequence). The CDR3 DNA follows: TGTGCCTGGGCAAATCACTACGAGCAGTACTTC. This codes for CAWANHYEQYF.

This chain connects TRBV19 to TRBJ2-7, with D perhaps TRBD2 (6 bases). This CDR3 region has 14 residues. Trimming took 5 bases from V and 1 from J, leaving 12 bases between them. Looked up from germline, CDR1 is LNHDA and CDR2 is SQIVND (reference sequence). The CDR3 DNA sequence: TGTGCCAGTAGTGGTAAGGGGAGGTCCTACGAGCAGTACTTC. It encodes CASSGKGRSYEQYF.

V and J are TRBV7-9 and TRBJ1-2; TRBD1 might be the D (6 bases). Between the trimmed V and J ends, which lost 4 bases and 8 bases, there was a span of 14 bases. In germline, CDR1 is SEHNR, CDR2 FQNEAQ (reference sequence). The CDR3 has 13 amino acids. The CDR3 DNA reads TGTGCCAGCAGCTACACAGGGACTTGGGGCTACACCTTC. This sequence encodes CASSYTGTWGYTF.

The V call is TRBV7-2, the J call TRBJ1-1, with D perhaps TRBD1 (5 bases). Germline V gene lookup returns CDR1 SGHTA and CDR2 FQGNSA. CDR3 length equals 13 residues. V lost 5 bases, J lost 5 bases, and 12 bases lay in between. The CDR3 sequence is CASSPTRDTEAFF. The CDR3 nucleotides are TGTGCCAGCAGCCCAACCAGGGATACTGAAGCTTTCTTT.

This chain connects TRBV5-1 to TRBJ2-2, with D maybe TRBD1 (6 bases). The germline gives CDR1 SGHRS, CDR2 YFSETQ. Deletions cut 5 bases from V and 0 bases from J, with 14 bases between. This CDR3 is 16 amino acids long. The CDR3 protein is CASSHTGNSNTGELFF. In nucleotides, the CDR3 is TGCGCCAGCAGTCATACAGGGAATTCGAACACCGGGGAGCTGTTTTTT.

V and J are TRBV27 and TRBJ1-6, with D unresolved. This CDR3 spans 17 amino acids. V lost 6 bases and J 6 bases, leaving 21 bases between the germline ends. The germline V gene has CDR1 MNHEY and CDR2 SMNVEV (reference sequence). CDR3 loop: CASSSLEWGTANSPLHF. The DNA for the CDR3 is TGTGCCAGCAGCTCCTTAGAGTGGGGAACTGCTAATTCACCCCTCCACTTT.

The V call is TRBV5-1, the J call TRBJ2-7; D gene unclear. The germline gives CDR1 SGHRS, CDR2 YFSETQ. V lost 0 bases, J lost 4 bases, and 5 bases lay in between. This CDR3 has 12 residues. DNA for the CDR3: TGCGCCAGCAGCTTGGATGGATACGAGCAGTACTTC. Its protein product is CASSLDGYEQYF.

The chain links TRBV11-2 to TRBJ2-1, with D possibly TRBD1 on 5 matching bases. Trimming took 4 bases from V and 4 from J, leaving 17 bases between them. In germline, CDR1 is SGHAT, CDR2 FQNNGV. The CDR3 sequence is 16 residues long. CDR3 sequence (DNA): TGTGCCAGCAGCTGGAAATTGGACACTTCTTACAATGAGCAGTTCTTC. Translating gives CASSWKLDTSYNEQFF.

The gene calls are TRBV29-1 and TRBJ2-1; the D is unclear. The CDR3 contains 13 residues. From germline, CDR1 is SQVTM and CDR2 ANQGSEA. V lost 8 bases, J lost 4 bases, and 15 bases lay in between. Here the CDR3 DNA reads TGCAGCCTGAGGCCGGACGGATACAATGAGCAGTTCTTC. It translates to CSLRPDGYNEQFF.

The chain combines TRBV2 with TRBJ2-3; no clear D gene. The germline CDR1 and CDR2 sequences are SNHLY and FYNNEI. The V end lost 3 bases, the J end lost 0 bases, and 16 bases lay between the germline ends. The CDR3 has 17 residues. Here the CDR3 DNA reads TGTGCCAGCAGTGAGGACGGGCTGCTTTCTAGCACAGATACGCAGTATTTT. This gives the protein CASSEDGLLSSTDTQYF.

The chain recombines TRBV5-1 with TRBJ2-7; 8 bases map to TRBD1. With V trimmed by 3 bases and J by 2 bases, 4 bases remained unmatched. The CDR3 is 14 residues long. Germline V gives CDR1 SGHRS, CDR2 YFSETQ. The CDR3 coding sequence is TGCGCCAGCAGCTCCGGGACAGGACCCTACGAGCAGTACTTC. As protein: CASSSGTGPYEQYF. The full variable domain, its missing parts supplied by reference TRBV5-1 and TRBJ2-7, is KAGVTQTPRYLIKTRGQQVTLSCSPISGHRSVSWYQQTPGQGLQFLFEYFSETQRNKGNFPGRFSGRQFSNSRSEMNVSTLELGDSALYLCASSSGTGPYEQYFGPGTRLTVT.

The J gene is TRBJ1-1, the V gene TRBV30; unclear D gene. Germline V gene lookup returns CDR1 GTSNPN and CDR2 SVGIG (reference sequence). V dropped 3 bases and J dropped 0 bases, with 14 bases sitting between them. The CDR3 is 15 amino acids. CDR3 amino acids: CAWRPGPGLNTEAFF. Here the CDR3 DNA reads TGTGCCTGGAGGCCGGGCCCGGGCCTGAACACTGAAGCTTTCTTT.

V is TRBV27 and J is TRBJ1-2; a weak D match, TRBD1 (5 bases). V was shortened by 5 bases and J by 4 bases, with 11 bases between the two germline ends. Germline V gives CDR1 MNHEY, CDR2 SMNVEV (reference sequence). The CDR3 has 13 residues. DNA for the CDR3: TGTGCCAGCAGTGCCCCGGGGGGCTATGGCTACACCTTC. Residues: CASSAPGGYGYTF.

This sequence joins TRBV14 and TRBJ1-5; possibly TRBD1 for D (6 bases). The CDR3 extends over 15 amino acids. The V end lost 3 bases, the J end lost 6 bases, and 15 bases lay between the germline ends. Germline V gene sequence: CDR1 SGHDN, CDR2 FVKESK. For the CDR3, the DNA is TGTGCCAGCAGCCAGAACCAGGGGATCAGTCAGCCCCAGCATTTT. Translation gives CASSQNQGISQPQHF.

V and J are TRBV5-6 and TRBJ1-5; maybe TRBD1 (6 bases). Germline CDR1 and CDR2: SGHDT and YYEEEE. V was shortened by 0 bases and J by 3 bases, with 13 bases between the two germline ends. The CDR3 consists of 16 residues. In DNA, the CDR3 is TGTGCCAGCAGCTTGGGAGGGCAGGGGTACAATCAGCCCCAGCATTTT. Protein: CASSLGGQGYNQPQHF.

The J gene is TRBJ1-5, the V gene TRBV4-1; 7 bases are shared with TRBD1. Trimming at V came to 4 bases and at J to 5 bases, leaving 2 bases not matched to a gene. CDR3 length equals 13 residues. Germline V lookup: CDR1 MGHRA, CDR2 YSYEKL. The CDR3 reads CASSLTGDQPQHF. The CDR3 DNA reads TGCGCCAGCAGCCTCACAGGGGATCAGCCCCAGCATTTT.

The chain links TRBV6-5 to TRBJ1-5; 8 nucleotides align to TRBD1. The junction had 7 bases not matched to a gene; V was cut back by 8 bases and J by 4 bases. Per germline, CDR1 MNHEY and CDR2 SVGAGI. The CDR3 consists of 14 residues. The CDR3 DNA follows: TGTGCCAGCGGGCCGAGGACAGGGAATCAGCCCCAGCATTTT. Residues: CASGPRTGNQPQHF.

The chain links TRBV19 to TRBJ1-1, with no clear D. The CDR3 has 11 residues. V lost 4 bases to trimming and J lost 7 bases, with 7 bases between them. Germline V CDR1 and CDR2: LNHDA, SQIVND (reference sequence). The CDR3 here is CASSTGVEAFF. The CDR3 region has the DNA TGTGCCAGTAGTACGGGAGTTGAAGCTTTCTTT.

This clone was observed once. This chain uses TRBV9 with TRBJ2-1, with TRBD1 as a possible D gene (5 bases). This CDR3 has 15 residues. Trimming removed 0 bases at V and 4 bases at J, with 11 bases between. Germline values: CDR1 SGDLS, CDR2 YYNGEE. The CDR3 is CASSVVGHLYNEQFF. The CDR3 nucleotides are TGTGCCAGCAGCGTAGTCGGACACCTTTACAATGAGCAGTTCTTC.

This chain connects TRBV28 to TRBJ1-4; 7 nucleotides agree with TRBD1. The germline V gene encodes CDR1 MDHEN and CDR2 SYDVKM. V lost 2 bases to trimming and J lost 4 bases; unmatched junction nucleotides: 4. The CDR3 spans 15 residues. CDR3 residues: CASSLPGTVNEKLFF. CDR3 nucleotides: TGTGCCAGCAGTTTACCCGGGACAGTTAATGAAAAACTGTTTTTT.

The chain combines TRBV2 with TRBJ2-3; D not certain. Germline V gives CDR1 SNHLY, CDR2 FYNNEI. The CDR3 runs to 15 residues. Trimming took 5 bases from V and 4 from J, leaving 16 bases between them. The CDR3 spells CASSSRTSGADTQYF. For the CDR3, the DNA is TGTGCCAGCAGTTCGCGGACGTCGGGTGCAGATACGCAGTATTTT.

The chain carries TRBV7-9 and TRBJ2-1, with 7 positions matching TRBD1. This CDR3 is built from 16 residues. With 0 bases clipped from V and 6 bases from J, the junction kept 8 bases outside the gene matches. Germline CDR1 is SEHNR and CDR2 is FQNEAQ (reference sequence). The CDR3 region is CASSLATRGPPNEQFF. As DNA, the CDR3 is TGTGCCAGCAGCTTAGCGACAAGGGGGCCGCCCAATGAGCAGTTCTTC.